Following are 32 T cell receptor beta chains from one sample sequenced in a study of T cell repertoires in cytomegalovirus infection. No antigen has been identified for these receptors. Each CDR3 protein gets one entry after TCRdb re-called the reads with MiXCR. The sample has approximately 730,000 distinct CDR3 sequences; 25% to 35% are singletons. Sequencing was performed on cultured CD8+ T cells from PBMCs, taken from culture after CMV antigen stimulation. Source of these receptors: a human donor in good health (CMV status not recorded). Some clones in this sample may be carry-over from other donors' samples.

This clonotype appeared a few times. The chain carries TRBV12-3 or TRBV12-4 and TRBJ1-1, with D unresolved. The CDR3 runs to 14 residues. Trimming shortened V by 1 base and J by 6 bases, and 12 bases separated the two germline ends. The CDR3 DNA reads as TGTGCCAGCAGTTTAGATAGTTTGGGTGCTGAAGCTTTCTTT. Its translation: CASSLDSLGAEAFF.

This clonotype has a handful of counts. CDR3 sequence: CASSYSRTNTEAFF. The CDR3, as DNA: TGTGCCAGCAGTTACTCTAGGACTAACACTGAAGCTTTCTTT. This chain uses TRBV6-5 with TRBJ1-1; D is ambiguous. The germline gives CDR1 MNHEY, CDR2 SVGAGI. The CDR3 is 14 residues long. Trimming took 0 bases from V and 2 from J, leaving 7 bases between them.

This chain uses TRBV7-9 with TRBJ1-3; D is possibly TRBD1 (6 bases). V dropped 7 bases and J dropped 1 base, with 11 bases sitting between them. Germline V gives CDR1 SEHNR, CDR2 FQNEAQ (reference sequence). The CDR3 spans 14 residues. CDR3 region: CASTKRGSGNTIYF. CDR3 DNA sequence: TGTGCCAGCACCAAGAGGGGGTCTGGAAACACCATATATTTT. Variable domain in full (rest from reference TRBV7-9 and TRBJ1-3): DTGVSQNPRHKITKRGQNVTFRCDPISEHNRLYWYRQTLGQGPEFLTYFQNEAQLEKSRLLSDRFSAERPKGSFSTLEIQRTEQGDSAMYLCASTKRGSGNTIYFGEGSWLTVV.

This clonotype was detected many times. The V and J genes are TRBV20-1 and TRBJ2-1, with D hard to call. V lost 7 bases and J lost 0, with 13 bases in between. This CDR3 has 14 amino acids. Per the germline V gene, CDR1 is DFQATT and CDR2 is SNEGSKA (reference sequence). The CDR3 loop is CSVPKLSSYNEQFF. CDR3 nucleotides: TGCAGTGTCCCTAAGCTTAGCTCCTACAATGAGCAGTTCTTC.

The CDR3 protein is CASNAIGTGEETQYF. CDR3 DNA: TGTGCCAGCAACGCCATTGGGACAGGGGAAGAGACCCAGTACTTC. The chain employs TRBV2 and TRBJ2-5; TRBD1 matches at 10 bases. Losses at the gene ends were 7 bases for V and 3 bases for J; bases not matched to a gene: 8. The CDR3 has 15 residues. CDR1 SNHLY and CDR2 FYNNEI come from the germline V gene.

V usage is TRBV28 and J usage is TRBJ2-1; D gene uncertain. V was trimmed by 3 bases and J by 0 bases, leaving 18 bases between them. From germline, CDR1 is MDHEN and CDR2 SYDVKM. This CDR3 spans 18 amino acids. The CDR3 DNA follows: TGTGCCAGCAGTTTTAGTTTCGACTCCCCGAGCTCCTACAATGAGCAGTTCTTC. Translation gives CASSFSFDSPSSYNEQFF.

The chain employs TRBV20-1 and TRBJ2-1, with 7 bases aligning to TRBD2. CDR1 and CDR2 from the germline V gene are DFQATT and SNEGSKA (reference sequence). The J segment lost 8 bases and the V segment lost 2 bases, leaving 12 bases of the junction unmatched. This CDR3 region has 15 residues. As DNA, the CDR3 is TGCAGTGCTAGACCGATGAGCGGGGTGGGCCATGAGCAGTTCTTC. Translation: CSARPMSGVGHEQFF.

The table lists this clonotype with many counts. J is TRBJ2-7 and V is TRBV7-6; TRBD1 matches 8 bases. This CDR3 has 16 residues. Trimming at V came to 4 bases and at J to 4 bases, leaving 12 bases not matched to a gene. The germline CDR1 and CDR2 sequences are SGHVS and FNYEAQ. CDR3 region: CASSSLAGQDDYEQYF. CDR3 sequence (DNA): TGTGCCAGCAGCTCTCTTGCGGGACAGGATGATTACGAGCAGTACTTC.

This clonotype was recorded at least ten times. The rearrangement uses TRBV5-1 and TRBJ1-6, with 7 bases matching TRBD1. Germline assignment: CDR1 SGHRS and CDR2 YFSETQ. This CDR3 has 14 residues. After removal of 5 bases from V and 5 bases from J, the junction contained 4 bases not matched to a gene. The CDR3 here is CASRNGTDNSPLHF. The CDR3 coding sequence is TGCGCCAGCAGGAACGGGACAGATAATTCACCCCTCCACTTT.

The chain has TRBV5-4 and TRBJ2-2; no reliable D call. Trimming pared 4 bases from V and 3 bases from J, leaving 13 bases between. The CDR3 has 15 residues. The germline V gene encodes CDR1 SGHNT and CDR2 YYREEE (reference sequence). The DNA for the CDR3 is TGTGCCAGCAGCCCTCAAGGATATTACACCGGGGAGCTGTTTTTT. Its protein is CASSPQGYYTGELFF.

This clonotype appeared a few times. The V gene is TRBV29-1, the J gene TRBJ1-2; TRBD1 is a possible D gene (5 bases). The CDR3 is 13 amino acids. Germline V lookup: CDR1 SQVTM, CDR2 ANQGSEA. This CDR3 reads CSLERQLPYGYTF. DNA of the CDR3: TGCAGTCTTGAGAGACAGCTTCCCTATGGCTACACCTTC.

The CDR3 is CASSSRGRDPDIQYF. CDR3 nucleotides: TGTGCCAGCAGCTCCCGGGGCAGAGATCCGGACATTCAGTACTTC. The chain combines TRBV13 with TRBJ2-4; D is perhaps TRBD1 or TRBD2 (5 bases each). The CDR3 has 15 residues. Deletions cut 4 bases from V and 8 bases from J, with 18 bases between. The germline V gene has CDR1 PRHDT and CDR2 FYEKMQ (reference sequence). Supplemented by reference TRBV13 and TRBJ2-4, the full variable domain reads AAGVIQSPRHLIKEKRETATLKCYPIPRHDTVYWYQQGPGQDPQFLISFYEKMQSDKGSIPDRFSAQQFSDYHSELNMSSLELGDSALYFCASSSRGRDPDIQYFGAGTRLSVL.

This clonotype was seen a few times. The chain carries TRBV5-1 and TRBJ2-3; D remains unclear. V was clipped by 2 bases and J by 5 bases, with 15 bases between them. This CDR3 contains 15 residues. CDR1 and CDR2 (germline): SGHRS, YFSETQ. The CDR3 DNA sequence: TGCGCCAGCAGCTTCTCCTACTTCTCGGGAGATACGCAGTATTTT. Translation gives CASSFSYFSGDTQYF.

This clonotype showed up just a few times. The chain couples TRBV12-3 or TRBV12-4 to TRBJ2-3; D perhaps matches TRBD2 (7 bases). V was clipped by 6 bases and J by 3 bases, with 16 bases between them. This CDR3 contains 15 residues. CDR3 region: CASRSGGRLTDTQYF. The CDR3, as DNA: TGTGCCAGCAGGTCCGGGGGGCGCCTGACAGATACGCAGTATTTT.

The chain is built from TRBV7-9 and TRBJ1-5, with no clear D. Germline V gene data show CDR1 as SEHNR and CDR2 as FQNEAQ (reference sequence). The V end lost 5 bases, the J end lost 4 bases, and 12 bases lay between the germline ends. This CDR3 region has 14 residues. As DNA, the CDR3 is TGTGCCAGCAGCGAGGACGGAAAGAATCAGCCCCAGCATTTT. As protein: CASSEDGKNQPQHF.

This clonotype was observed at least ten times. V gene TRBV12-3 or TRBV12-4 combines with J gene TRBJ1-1; D is ambiguous. V lost 7 bases and J 4 bases, leaving 10 bases between the germline ends. The CDR3 spans 12 residues. The CDR3 is CASNFRPTEAFF. DNA of the CDR3: TGTGCCAGCAACTTCAGACCCACTGAAGCTTTCTTT.

The rearrangement uses TRBV5-6 and TRBJ2-1, with D perhaps matching TRBD2 (5 bases). CDR1 and CDR2 from the germline V gene are SGHDT and YYEEEE. V was cut by 4 bases and J by 0 bases, with 8 bases left in between. The CDR3 contains 14 residues. The DNA for the CDR3 is TGTGCCAGCAGCCAGAGCGGCTCCTACAATGAGCAGTTCTTC. Translated: CASSQSGSYNEQFF.

The rearrangement links TRBV4-1 to TRBJ2-1, with 7 bases aligning to TRBD2. CDR1 is MGHRA, CDR2 YSYEKL, per germline. V lost 1 base, J lost 7 bases, and 7 bases stayed unmatched. The length of the CDR3 is 15 residues. The CDR3 loop is CASSQGGEGMNEQFF. The CDR3 region has the DNA TGCGCCAGCAGCCAAGGAGGGGAGGGGATGAATGAGCAGTTCTTC.

The genes are TRBV10-2 and TRBJ2-2; D is unclear. The V and J ends lost 3 bases and 0 bases respectively, with 14 bases between them. This CDR3 contains 17 residues. Germline CDR1 is WSHSY and CDR2 is SAAADI. CDR3 sequence reads: CASSENVRQANTGELFF. The CDR3 coding sequence is TGCGCCAGCAGTGAAAATGTTCGGCAGGCGAACACCGGGGAGCTGTTTTTT.

This chain connects TRBV9 to TRBJ2-2, with 7 bases lining up with TRBD2. The V and J ends lost 3 bases and 7 bases, in that order; junction bases with no gene match: 12. This CDR3 comprises 16 residues. CDR1 is SGDLS, CDR2 YYNGEE, per germline. Here the CDR3 DNA reads TGTGCCAGCAGCGCTCACGGGGGGTTTACGGGCGGGGAGCTGTTTTTT. Amino acid sequence: CASSAHGGFTGGELFF.

The CDR3 loop reads CATHSLAGGKTYNEQFF. CDR3 DNA: TGTGCAACCCACTCCCTAGCGGGGGGCAAGACCTACAATGAGCAGTTCTTC. V is TRBV10-3 and J is TRBJ2-1, with 11 bases lining up with TRBD2. CDR3 length: 17 amino acids. Per germline, CDR1 ENHRY and CDR2 SYGVKD.

This clonotype was picked up a small number of times. This chain uses TRBV7-9 with TRBJ1-2, with TRBD1 matching over 7 bases. Unmatched junction bases numbered 8, after V lost 4 bases and J lost 0 bases. The CDR3 length is 16 residues. Germline V gene sequence: CDR1 SEHNR, CDR2 FQNEAQ (reference sequence). The CDR3 DNA is TGTGCCAGCAGCTCCACATCGACAGGGACTAACTATGGCTACACCTTC. It is translated as CASSSTSTGTNYGYTF.

There are a few counts of this clonotype. V and J are TRBV11-2 and TRBJ1-3, with unresolved D. Per the germline V gene, CDR1 is SGHAT and CDR2 is FQNNGV. The length of the CDR3 is 11 residues. Trimming left V 9 bases short and J 4 bases short, with 7 bases between. The CDR3 sequence is CASQVGNTIYF. CDR3 sequence (DNA): TGTGCCAGTCAGGTGGGAAACACCATATATTTT. Using reference TRBV11-2 and TRBJ1-3 for the parts outside the CDR3, the full variable domain is EAGVAQSPRYKIIEKRQSVAFWCNPISGHATLYWYQQILGQGPKLLIQFQNNGVVDDSQLPKDRFSAERLKGVDSTLKIQPAKLEDSAVYLCASQVGNTIYFGEGSWLTVV.

The V gene is TRBV20-1, the J gene TRBJ2-2, with 8 bases matching TRBD1. This CDR3 spans 16 amino acids. Germline V gene sequence: CDR1 DFQATT, CDR2 SNEGSKA (reference sequence). With V trimmed by 0 bases and J by 7 bases, 10 bases remained unmatched. The CDR3: CSARDPTGGDGGELFF. CDR3 bases: TGCAGTGCTAGAGATCCCACAGGGGGAGATGGCGGGGAGCTGTTTTTT.

V and J are TRBV4-1 and TRBJ1-1, with D hard to call. Germline V gene sequence: CDR1 MGHRA, CDR2 YSYEKL. V was trimmed by 4 bases and J by 2 bases, leaving 20 bases between them. The length of the CDR3 is 17 residues. CDR3 sequence: CASSPPLLGSLNTEAFF. CDR3 DNA: TGCGCCAGCAGCCCACCCTTACTGGGGAGCCTAAACACTGAAGCTTTCTTT.

This clonotype appeared a few times. The J gene is TRBJ2-1, the V gene TRBV6-5, with D tentatively TRBD2 (6 bases). Trimming took off 2 bases at V and 5 bases at J, with 22 bases between the two ends. The CDR3 runs 18 residues. Germline V gives CDR1 MNHEY, CDR2 SVGAGI. DNA for the CDR3: TGTGCCAGCAGTTACCATAACCGCTTCGGCGGGGAGCACAATGAGCAGTTCTTC. Amino acid sequence: CASSYHNRFGGEHNEQFF.

This clonotype was detected only a few times. As DNA, the CDR3 is TGTGCCAGCAGCGCGGACAGTCGGGGATTAAATTCACCCCTCCACTTT. This codes for CASSADSRGLNSPLHF. J is TRBJ1-6 and V is TRBV9; possible D gene TRBD1, 6 bases. V lost 3 bases and J 7 bases, leaving 17 bases between the germline ends. Germline V gene data show CDR1 as SGDLS and CDR2 as YYNGEE. CDR3 length: 16 amino acids.

This chain links TRBV28 with TRBJ2-7, with a tentative D call TRBD2 (5 bases). The CDR3 runs 13 residues. V dropped 4 bases and J dropped 3 bases, with 10 bases sitting between them. Per germline, CDR1 MDHEN and CDR2 SYDVKM. The CDR3 DNA reads TGTGCCAGCAGTTCCTCACTAGTCTACGAGCAGTACGTC. Its translation is CASSSSLVYEQYV.

This clonotype has ten or more counts. This chain joins TRBV7-2 and TRBJ2-5; TRBD2 aligns across 9 bases. The CDR3 is made up of 16 amino acids. Germline V gene sequence: CDR1 SGHTA, CDR2 FQGNSA. V dropped 2 bases and J dropped 1; count of bases not matched to a gene: 5. For the CDR3, the DNA is TGTGCCAGCAGCTTACGAGCGGGGGGCGTCCAAGAGACCCAGTACTTC. The encoded protein is CASSLRAGGVQETQYF.

This clonotype has more than one count but fewer than ten. The chain combines TRBV14 with TRBJ1-2, with 11 nucleotides matching TRBD1. Germline V gene sequence: CDR1 SGHDN, CDR2 FVKESK. V shed 1 base and J 3 bases; nucleotides not matched to a gene: 10. CDR3 length: 18 residues. CDR3 sequence reads: CASSQGWTGGVLYYGYTF. The CDR3 nucleotides are TGTGCCAGCAGCCAAGGTTGGACAGGGGGCGTGTTGTACTATGGCTACACCTTC.

This clonotype was detected once. A clone one base away is much larger, so this may be a read error. The chain couples TRBV6-2 or TRBV6-3 to TRBJ2-1; 8 nucleotides align to TRBD1. The V gene's germline CDR1 is MNHEY and CDR2 SVGEGT. This CDR3 contains 14 residues. The CDR3 nucleotides are TGTGCCAGCAGTTCCGGGACAGGTGTCAATAAGCAGTTCTTC. Translated, it gives CASSSGTGVNKQFF.

The chain couples TRBV27 to TRBJ2-7; TRBD1 is a possible D gene (7 bases). Between the trimmed V and J ends, which lost 3 bases and 6 bases, there was a span of 12 bases. CDR3 length: 13 residues. Germline CDR1 and CDR2: MNHEY and SMNVEV (reference sequence). For the CDR3, the DNA is TGTGCCAGCAGTTTTGGAGGGGGCCGCGAGCAGTACTTC. Translated, it gives CASSFGGGREQYF.